A single sample gave rise to the 15 T cell receptor beta chains below, sequenced in a study of blood T cell repertoires in COVID-19. Sequencing used immunoSEQ multiplex PCR; TCRdb keeps in-frame clones, though not all of them. The sample records under 250,000 clones, roughly 82% being singletons. The sample comprised peripheral blood. These TCRs come from a human donor in a cohort sampled during active COVID-19.

On this clone itself: A junction end diverges from the germline sequence, so it may reflect a read error. Here the CDR3 reads CASSVPGGHRQETQYF. Written as DNA, the CDR3 is TGTGCCAGCAGCGTCCCCGGCGGCCACCGGCAAGAAACCCAGTACTTC. The J gene is TRBJ2-5, the V gene TRBV5-4; the D is unclear. The V gene's germline CDR1 is SGHNT and CDR2 YYREEE (reference sequence). The CDR3 loop spans 16 amino acids.

V usage is TRBV19 and J usage is TRBJ1-5; D is unresolved. CDR3 size: 14 residues. V was cut by 5 bases and J by 2 bases, with 10 bases left in between. Germline CDR1 is LNHDA and CDR2 is SQIVND (reference sequence). The CDR3: CASSPPVGNQPQHF. The CDR3 nucleotides are TGTGCCAGTAGTCCCCCAGTGGGCAATCAGCCCCAGCATTTT.

The chain is built from TRBV11-2 and TRBJ2-1; 10 positions agree with TRBD1. V lost 0 bases, J lost 5 bases, and 7 bases stayed unmatched. CDR1 and CDR2 (germline): SGHAT, FQNNGV. This CDR3 has 17 residues. CDR3 sequence reads: CASSLDPRDRGHNEQFF. CDR3 bases: TGTGCCAGCAGCTTAGATCCCCGGGACAGGGGTCACAATGAGCAGTTCTTC.

The chain joins TRBV5-1 to TRBJ2-3, with TRBD1 as a possible D gene (5 bases). CDR3 length: 13 residues. V lost 9 bases to trimming and J lost 11 bases, with 22 bases between them. Germline-derived CDR1 and CDR2 are SGHRS and YFSETQ. The CDR3 DNA follows: TGCGCCACCCGGACAACCCCCCCGGGTCAGCAGTATTTT. Its translation: CATRTTPPGQQYF.

The chain carries TRBV18 and TRBJ1-4; 9 bases fit TRBD1. V lost 4 bases and J lost 7; bases outside the gene matches: 4. This CDR3 contains 14 residues. Per the germline V gene, CDR1 is KGHSH and CDR2 is LQKENI. CDR3 loop: CASSQGQGGEKLFF. The CDR3 DNA follows: TGTGCCAGCTCACAGGGACAGGGAGGTGAAAAACTGTTTTTT.

The chain uses TRBV5-1 and TRBJ1-3; D is possibly TRBD1 (6 bases). This CDR3 comprises 14 residues. Between the trimmed V and J ends, which lost 0 bases and 8 bases, there was a span of 12 bases. CDR1 is SGHRS, CDR2 YFSETQ, per germline. Here the CDR3 reads CASSLEGGPDTIYF. CDR3 nucleotides: TGCGCCAGCAGCTTGGAGGGGGGGCCGGACACCATATATTTT.

The chain uses TRBV5-1 and TRBJ2-5; TRBD2 aligns across 14 bases. The V gene end was trimmed by 1 base and the J gene end by 1 base; junction bases not matched to a gene: 12. CDR3 length equals 20 residues. Germline-derived CDR1 and CDR2 are SGHRS and YFSETQ. CDR3 in DNA: TGCGCCAGCAGCTTGATTGTCGTAGGGGGGACTAGCGGGAGCCAAGAGACCCAGTACTTC. It translates to CASSLIVVGGTSGSQETQYF.

This chain joins TRBV5-4 and TRBJ2-2, with 8 bases lining up with TRBD2. In germline, CDR1 is SGHNT, CDR2 YYREEE (reference sequence). Unmatched junction bases numbered 5, after V lost 5 bases and J lost 5 bases. This CDR3 comprises 14 residues. The CDR3 nucleotides read TGTGCCAGCAGTGTCGGGAGGGGAACCGGGGAGCTGTTTTTT. It encodes CASSVGRGTGELFF.

V gene TRBV5-5 combines with J gene TRBJ1-4, with 9 bases fitting TRBD1. V trimming: 0 bases; J trimming: 10 bases; junction bases outside the gene matches: 16. Germline V gene lookup returns CDR1 SGHKS and CDR2 YYEKEE (reference sequence). CDR3 length equals 18 residues. This CDR3 is CASSLEPEPGQGKRKLFF. The CDR3 region has the DNA TGTGCCAGCAGCTTGGAGCCCGAACCGGGACAGGGAAAGCGAAAACTGTTTTTT.

The chain recombines TRBV28 with TRBJ1-2; 9 bases are shared with TRBD1. CDR1 and CDR2 from the germline V gene are MDHEN and SYDVKM. CDR3 length: 14 residues. The J segment lost 6 bases and the V segment lost 2 bases, leaving 4 bases of the junction unmatched. The CDR3: CASSLPGQGDGYTF. Here the CDR3 DNA reads TGTGCCAGCAGTTTACCGGGACAGGGAGATGGCTACACCTTC.

This clone was picked up a small number of times. The identical CDR3 is also encoded by other nucleotide sequences in the sample. V usage is TRBV10-2 and J usage is TRBJ2-3; 13 bases align to TRBD2. Germline CDR1 is WSHSY and CDR2 is SAAADI. The CDR3 contains 15 residues. V shed 2 bases, J shed 6 bases, and the junction held 2 bases outside the gene matches. CDR3 in amino acids: CASSETSGRADTQYF. The CDR3 region has the DNA TGCGCCAGCAGTGAGACTAGCGGGAGGGCCGATACGCAGTATTTT.

The chain combines TRBV9 with TRBJ2-5; 9 positions match TRBD2. Trimming cost V 4 bases and J 5 bases; bases outside gene matches: 6. The CDR3 runs 14 residues. Per the germline V gene, CDR1 is SGDLS and CDR2 is YYNGEE. The CDR3 nucleotides are TGTGCCAGCAGCCCGCAAGGACTAGCGGAGACCCAGTACTTC. It specifies CASSPQGLAETQYF.

The chain recombines TRBV6-4 with TRBJ1-1; no reliable D call. Deletions cut 6 bases from V and 0 bases from J, with 14 bases between. The length of the CDR3 is 15 residues. The germline V gene has CDR1 MRHNA and CDR2 SNTAGT. CDR3 in DNA: TGTGCCAGCAGGAGGAATTTTTGGGTGAACACTGAAGCTTTCTTT. The encoded protein is CASRRNFWVNTEAFF.

The sample holds a few counts of this clone. V usage is TRBV2 and J usage is TRBJ1-1; D is unresolved. The CDR3 has 12 residues. The germline CDR1 and CDR2 sequences are SNHLY and FYNNEI. Trimming left V 5 bases short and J 6 bases short, with 10 bases between. The CDR3: CASSSGGSEAFF. CDR3 bases: TGTGCCAGCAGTTCCGGAGGTTCTGAAGCTTTCTTT.

This clone was recorded once. J is TRBJ2-7 and V is TRBV20-1; D is perhaps TRBD1 (6 bases). This CDR3 spans 13 amino acids. Germline V CDR1 and CDR2: DFQATT, SNEGSKA (reference sequence). The germline V and J ends were trimmed by 3 bases and 3 bases, with 12 bases remaining between them. CDR3 bases: TGCAGTGCTAGTGTAGGCAGGGGCTACGAGCAGTACTTC. Amino acid sequence: CSASVGRGYEQYF.